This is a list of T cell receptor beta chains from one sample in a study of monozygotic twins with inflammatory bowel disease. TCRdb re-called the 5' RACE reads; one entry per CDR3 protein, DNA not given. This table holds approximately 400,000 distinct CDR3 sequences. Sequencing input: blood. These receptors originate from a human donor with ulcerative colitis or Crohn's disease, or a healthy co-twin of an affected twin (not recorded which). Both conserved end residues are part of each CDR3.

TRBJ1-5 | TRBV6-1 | CATLRTDQHQPQHF
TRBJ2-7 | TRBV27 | CASSLQEGSAEQYF
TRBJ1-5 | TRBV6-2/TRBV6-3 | CASSYVKRGVSNQPQHF
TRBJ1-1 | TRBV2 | CASSEGQVGLMNTEAFF
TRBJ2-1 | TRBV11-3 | CASSSTNNEQFF
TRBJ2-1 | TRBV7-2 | CASSAGTSGRGYNEQFF
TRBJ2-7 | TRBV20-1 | CSASGRTVPYEQYF
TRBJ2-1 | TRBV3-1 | CASSQDRYNEQFF
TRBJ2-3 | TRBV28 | CASSSPVGADTQYF
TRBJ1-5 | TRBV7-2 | CASSLRYNQPQHF
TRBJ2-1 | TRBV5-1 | CASSGDSYNEQFF
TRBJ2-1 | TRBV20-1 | CSARDSSGRARGVYNEQFF